This record covers a single TCR beta chain. Some clones are missing from TCRdb's copy, which holds only in-frame ones; the method was immunoSEQ multiplex PCR. The sample includes about half a million clones, roughly nine tenths seen only once; the top ten take approximately 8%. This entry belongs to a study of blood T cell repertoires in COVID-19. Study background: T cells, B-cell-depleted T cells, or PBMCs supplied cDNA or gDNA.

Looked up from germline, CDR1 is SGHRS and CDR2 is YFSETQ. The CDR3 runs to 16 residues. Trimming removed 0 bases at V and 4 bases at J, with 15 bases between. The age range of participants was about 18 to 100 years, with residence in about two dozen US areas. Which cohort a participant joined came from the clinical history participants gave. Source material: PBMCs or T cells enriched from blood (not recorded which). This rearrangement joins TRBV5-1 to TRBJ2-3; D perhaps matches TRBD1 (5 bases). This TCR came from a woman aged 60-75 years who had recovered from COVID-19. The CDR3 reads CASSLVGQGMADTQYF. CDR3 nucleotide sequence: TGCGCCAGCAGCTTGGTCGGACAAGGGATGGCAGATACGCAGTATTTT.